This T cell receptor (beta chain) was captured by sequencing in a study of post-analysis software for immune sequencing data. General study findings and limits: Patients used about 5 TRBV segments, including TRBV5-6, TRBV5-1 and TRBV20-1, more often than controls. Controls had significantly higher normalized Chao1 diversity than multiple sclerosis patients.

Comments on this clonotype: Its antigen is unidentified.

Incorporated into the TCR beta cDNA libraries were unique molecular identifiers, which served to reduce PCR and sequencing biases. MiXCR, applied by TCRdb to the PCR reads, yields one record per CDR3 protein. The sample lists hundreds of thousands of distinct CDR3 sequences; around 27% were seen once. This CDR3 region has 17 residues. Looked up from germline, CDR1 is LGHNA and CDR2 is YNFKEQ. Losses at the gene ends were 4 bases for V and 6 bases for J; bases not matched to a gene: 13. This sequence originates from a girl aged 10-17 years with multiple sclerosis. The chain joins TRBV4-2 to TRBJ2-1; TRBD2 agrees at 9 bases. Sequenced material: blood. For the CDR3, the DNA is TGTGCCAGCAGCCGCACTAGCGGGCCAGGAGTTAGCAATGAGCAGTTCTTC. Translating gives CASSRTSGPGVSNEQFF.